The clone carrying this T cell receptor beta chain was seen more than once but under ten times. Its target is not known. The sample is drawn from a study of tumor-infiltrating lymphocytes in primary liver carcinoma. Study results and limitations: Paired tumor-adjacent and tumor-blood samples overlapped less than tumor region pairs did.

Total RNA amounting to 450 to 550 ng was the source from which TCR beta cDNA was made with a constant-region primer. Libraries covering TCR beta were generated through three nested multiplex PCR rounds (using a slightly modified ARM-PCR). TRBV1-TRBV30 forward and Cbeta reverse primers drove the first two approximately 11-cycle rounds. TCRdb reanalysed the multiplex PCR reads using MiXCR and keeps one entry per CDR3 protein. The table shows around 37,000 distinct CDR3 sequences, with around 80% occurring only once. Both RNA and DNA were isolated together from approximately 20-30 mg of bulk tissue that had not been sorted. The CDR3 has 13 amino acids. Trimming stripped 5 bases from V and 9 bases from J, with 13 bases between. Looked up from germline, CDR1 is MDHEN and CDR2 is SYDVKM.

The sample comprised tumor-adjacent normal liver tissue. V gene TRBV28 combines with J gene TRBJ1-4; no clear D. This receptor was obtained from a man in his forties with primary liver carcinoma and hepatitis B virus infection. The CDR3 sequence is CASSSRSAQKLFF. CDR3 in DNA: TGTGCCAGCAGTAGTCGGTCTGCCCAAAAACTGTTTTTT.